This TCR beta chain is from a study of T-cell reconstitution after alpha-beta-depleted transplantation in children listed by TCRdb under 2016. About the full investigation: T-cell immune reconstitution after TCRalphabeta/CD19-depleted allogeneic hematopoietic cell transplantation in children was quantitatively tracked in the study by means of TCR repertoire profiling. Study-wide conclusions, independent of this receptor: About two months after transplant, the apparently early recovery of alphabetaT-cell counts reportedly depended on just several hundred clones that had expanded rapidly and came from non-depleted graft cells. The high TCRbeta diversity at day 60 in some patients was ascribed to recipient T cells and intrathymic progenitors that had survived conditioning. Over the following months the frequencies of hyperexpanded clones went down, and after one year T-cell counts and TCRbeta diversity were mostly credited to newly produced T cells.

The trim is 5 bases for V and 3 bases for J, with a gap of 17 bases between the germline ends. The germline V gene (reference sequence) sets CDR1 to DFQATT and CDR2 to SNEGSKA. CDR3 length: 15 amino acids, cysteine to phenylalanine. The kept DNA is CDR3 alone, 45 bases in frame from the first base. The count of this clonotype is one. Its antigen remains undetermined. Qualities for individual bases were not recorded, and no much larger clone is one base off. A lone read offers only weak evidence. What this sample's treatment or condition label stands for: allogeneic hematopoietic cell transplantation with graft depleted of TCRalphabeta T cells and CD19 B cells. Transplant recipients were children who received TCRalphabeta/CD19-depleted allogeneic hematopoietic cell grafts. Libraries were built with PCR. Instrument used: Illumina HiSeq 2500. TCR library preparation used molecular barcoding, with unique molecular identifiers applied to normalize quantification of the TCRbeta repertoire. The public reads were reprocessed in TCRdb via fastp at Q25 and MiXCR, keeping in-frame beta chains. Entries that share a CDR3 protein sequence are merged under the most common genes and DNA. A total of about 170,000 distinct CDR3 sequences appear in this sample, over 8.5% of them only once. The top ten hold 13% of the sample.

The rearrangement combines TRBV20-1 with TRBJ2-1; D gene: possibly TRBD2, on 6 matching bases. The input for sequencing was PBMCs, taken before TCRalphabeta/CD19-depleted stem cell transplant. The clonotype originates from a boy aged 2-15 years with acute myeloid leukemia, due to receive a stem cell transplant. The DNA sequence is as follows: TGCAGTGCTTGGGGGTGGGGGGTTCGCTACAATGAGCAGTTCTTC. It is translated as CSAWGWGVRYNEQFF.